A selection of T cell receptor beta chains follows, all from one sample in a study of tumor and adjacent non-tumor tissue in lung cancer. TCRdb itself ran the multiplex PCR reads through MiXCR, one entry per CDR3 protein. Found here are some 74,000 distinct CDR3 sequences, roughly 72% of them singletons; the top ten hold approximately 9%. The sample comprised lung tumor tissue. Every receptor here comes from a woman aged 40-49 years with non-small cell lung cancer. CDR3s include the opening cysteine and the closing phenylalanine or tryptophan.

CDR3 protein: CAGSDTGLELSEQFF
V gene: TRBV6-5

CDR3 protein: CASRAGGNSYEQYF
V gene: TRBV5-1

CDR3 protein: CASSHGLSGVNVLTF
V gene: TRBV6-5

CDR3 protein: CASSHRQISAEASF
V gene: TRBV6-5

CDR3 protein: CASISGCNEQFF
V gene: TRBV12-3/TRBV12-4

CDR3 protein: CASSLQSSQPQHF
V gene: TRBV7-2

CDR3 protein: CASSDGLGVCEQYF
V gene: TRBV6-2/TRBV6-3

CDR3 protein: CASSSDGGQTQKYGYTF
V gene: TRBV4-1

CDR3 protein: CTSSEDGFYNEQFF
V gene: TRBV11-3

CDR3 protein: CSTLTYVGGYTF
V gene: TRBV29-1

CDR3 protein: CASRFLGNGMANTGEQFF
V gene: TRBV11-2

CDR3 protein: CTSSPTGGSTDTQYF
V gene: TRBV6-2/TRBV6-3

CDR3 protein: CASSLRDRENLYSNQPQHF
V gene: TRBV11-2

CDR3 protein: CASSGTYNEQSF
V gene: TRBV12-3/TRBV12-4

CDR3 protein: CAGNLDPQKSYEQYF
V gene: TRBV11-2

CDR3 protein: CTSSETLAALYNEQFF
V gene: TRBV11-2

CDR3 protein: CVSSLGQGTTQYF
V gene: TRBV5-6

CDR3 protein: CASRMGQGTYNDQFF
V gene: TRBV4-1

CDR3 protein: CASSLLAGGIYNEQFF
V gene: TRBV11-2

CDR3 protein: CRIAPEVNVLTF
V gene: TRBV29-1

CDR3 protein: CASSLRDISQPQHF
V gene: TRBV12-3/TRBV12-4

CDR3 protein: CASARGIGLEIQYF
V gene: TRBV6-2/TRBV6-3

CDR3 protein: CSVKHRSVGSYNERFF
V gene: TRBV29-1

CDR3 protein: CSVEGVVSASYEQYF
V gene: TRBV29-1

CDR3 protein: CASSTTGSGVSGEQYF
V gene: TRBV5-8

CDR3 protein: CISSLVQPEYYEQYF
V gene: TRBV11-2

CDR3 protein: CASITGQKRVNYGYTF
V gene: TRBV6-6

CDR3 protein: CDGSLRTGGRIDTQYF
V gene: TRBV11-3

CDR3 protein: CASGAETSGRNEQFF
V gene: TRBV9

CDR3 protein: CASLSAAGRNYEQYF
V gene: TRBV6-2/TRBV6-3

CDR3 protein: CASSESGDTARGYF
V gene: TRBV10-2

CDR3 protein: CASTALGGQEYNEQFF
V gene: TRBV28

CDR3 protein: CACSYSVSQRVYSTDTQYF
V gene: TRBV6-2/TRBV6-3

CDR3 protein: CASSSTRGVGTEALF
V gene: TRBV11-2

CDR3 protein: CASSLVSQGNTDMKYF
V gene: TRBV11-2

CDR3 protein: CNVDQGANGKLFF
V gene: TRBV29-1

CDR3 protein: CASSLNRGHLYGYTF
V gene: TRBV11-1

CDR3 protein: CASSLQGVDSPLHF
V gene: TRBV12-3/TRBV12-4

CDR3 protein: CVSSPGLPGHGDADTQYF
V gene: TRBV11-2

CDR3 protein: CASSSRIVTSGGLTEQLF
V gene: TRBV11-2

CDR3 protein: CASSLYPPGHHF
V gene: TRBV11-2

CDR3 protein: CSASGSRDNYEQYF
V gene: TRBV20-1